A selection of T cell receptor beta chains follows, all from one sample in a study of sequential checkpoint blockade in melanoma. Clones were sequenced by immunoSEQ multiplex PCR, and TCRdb holds only the in-frame ones, with some missing. The sample has around 13,000 clones; more than 70% are singletons. The sequenced sample was CD8+ T cells sorted from blood (inferred from file names), obtained from a patient given nivolumab and ipilimumab in sequence. These receptors were obtained from a human patient with melanoma. Some clones in this sample may be carry-over from other donors' samples. Each CDR3 is given with its conserved first and last residue. A D gene is named only where the DNA matches it firmly. Clone sizes are given selectively: once, few, many, or a class where the clone is expanded.

len	d_gene	abundance	j_gene	v_gene	CDR3nt	CDR3aa
15	TRBD1	-	TRBJ2-2	TRBV9	TGTGCCAGCAGCGGAGGACAGGGCTTCGCCGGGGAGCTGTTCTTT	CASSGGQGFAGELFF
15	-	-	TRBJ1-1	TRBV5-1	TGCGCCAGCAGCCGGACTAGTGGGGAAGGCCCTGAAGCTTTCTTT	CASSRTSGEGPEAFF
14	TRBD1	-	TRBJ2-7	TRBV4-2	TGTGCCAGCAGCCAAGGACAGGGGACCTACGAGCAGTACTTC	CASSQGQGTYEQYF
17	TRBD2	-	TRBJ2-1	TRBV9	TGTGCCAGCAGCGTAGCGGAGCGGGGGGGGCAGTACAATGAGCAGTTCTTC	CASSVAERGGQYNEQFF
13	-	-	TRBJ2-7	TRBV7-9	TGTGCCAGCAGCTTAGCCCCGGGATACGAGCAGTACTTC	CASSLAPGYEQYF
15	TRBD1	-	TRBJ1-2	TRBV4-1	TGCGCCAGCAGCCAAGGGGTAGGGGGCGGCTATGGCTACACCTTC	CASSQGVGGGYGYTF
15	TRBD1	few	TRBJ1-5	TRBV10-3	TGTGCCATCAGTGAAACGGGACAGGGCAATCAGCCCCAGCATTTT	CAISETGQGNQPQHF
15	TRBD2	-	TRBJ2-1	TRBV7-9	TGTGCCAGCAGCTTAGAGACTAGCGGGGGGGTTGAGCAGTTCTTC	CASSLETSGGVEQFF
15	-	-	TRBJ2-7	TRBV11-2	TGTGCCAGCAGCTTTCGGGACTGGGGGGACTACGAGCAGTACTTC	CASSFRDWGDYEQYF
16	-	few	TRBJ1-1	TRBV14	TGTGCCAGCAGCCGCAACCGGGAAGCCGCGAAGACTGAAGCTTTCTTT	CASSRNREAAKTEAFF
14	TRBD2	-	TRBJ2-3	TRBV6-1	TGTGCCAGCAGTTTAGCCGGGGGGGCAGATACGCAGTATTTT	CASSLAGGADTQYF
14	-	-	TRBJ2-5	TRBV5-4	TGTGCCAGCAGCTTGGCGGGGGGCTACGAGACCCAGTACTTC	CASSLAGGYETQYF
13	TRBD1	few	TRBJ1-4	TRBV25-1	TGTGCCAGCGGACAGGGGGCAAGGGAAAAACTGTTTTTT	CASGQGAREKLFF
19	-	few	TRBJ1-5	TRBV19	TGTGCCAGCAGCCGAGTGCCCACAGGACCGGAGTATAGCAATCAGCCCCAGCATTTT	CASSRVPTGPEYSNQPQHF
16	-	-	TRBJ2-7	TRBV2	TGTGCCAGCAGTACAGGTAGTGGCCTCTACTCCTACGAGCAGTACTTC	CASSTGSGLYSYEQYF
15	-	-	TRBJ2-1	TRBV2	TGTGCCAGCGAGGAGGGCAGGGTCCTGGGCAATGAGCAGTTCTTC	CASEEGRVLGNEQFF
16	-	-	TRBJ1-1	TRBV7-6	TGTGCCAGCAGCTCCCGGACGGGGGGAGAGTACACTGAAGCTTTCTTT	CASSSRTGGEYTEAFF
13	TRBD1	-	TRBJ1-1	TRBV19	TGTGCCAGTAGTATAACAGGGGGCACTGAAGCTTTCTTT	CASSITGGTEAFF
15	TRBD1	-	TRBJ1-3	TRBV5-1	TGCGCCAGCAGCACCGACAGGGGGCTTGGAAACACCATATATTTT	CASSTDRGLGNTIYF
15	-	few	TRBJ1-2	TRBV21-1	TGTGCCAGCAGCAAATGCAACAGGGGTAACTATGGCTACACCTTC	CASSKCNRGNYGYTF
13	TRBD1	-	TRBJ1-4	TRBV10-3	TGTGCCATAGGACAGGGCGAGGATGAAAAACTGTTTTTT	CAIGQGEDEKLFF
13	-	-	TRBJ2-3	TRBV7-9	TGTGCCAGCAGTTCGGGGGTATCGGATACGCAGTATTTT	CASSSGVSDTQYF
15	-	-	TRBJ2-1	TRBV9	TGTGCCAGCAGCGTGGCACAGAGCTCCTACAATGAGCAGTTCTTC	CASSVAQSSYNEQFF
15	TRBD1	-	TRBJ2-1	TRBV9	TGTGCCAGCAGCGGCGGGACAGGCAATTACAATGAGCAGTTCTTC	CASSGGTGNYNEQFF
12	-	-	TRBJ1-2	TRBV25-1	TGTGCCACCTCCGAAGGGGCCTATGGCTACACCTTC	CATSEGAYGYTF
15	-	-	TRBJ2-7	TRBV9	TGTGCCAGCAGCCTAGACCCACGGGGAACCTACGAGCAGTACTTC	CASSLDPRGTYEQYF
14	-	-	TRBJ2-2	TRBV7-3	TGTGCCAGCAGCTTACAAATGAACACCGGGGAGCTGTTTTTT	CASSLQMNTGELFF
16	-	many	TRBJ1-6	TRBV7-8	TGTGCCAGCAGCTTAGGAGGCAGGGGTTCGAATTCACCCCTCCACTTT	CASSLGGRGSNSPLHF
18	-	-	TRBJ2-2	TRBV4-3	TGCGCCAGCAGCCAAGTTGGGCAGGACAGACGAAGCACCGGGGAGCTGTTTTTT	CASSQVGQDRRSTGELFF
15	TRBD1	-	TRBJ2-4	TRBV10-2	TGCGCCAGCAGTGACGGGACAGGGAGTCAAAACATTCAGTACTTC	CASSDGTGSQNIQYF
15	TRBD1	once	TRBJ1-2	TRBV19	TGTGCCAGTAGTATGGGGACAGGGTCCCTTGATGGCTACACCTTC	CASSMGTGSLDGYTF
15	TRBD1	-	TRBJ2-7	TRBV4-3	TGCGCCAGCAGCCAAGCCGGAGACAGGGCATACGAGCAGTACTTC	CASSQAGDRAYEQYF
14	-	once	TRBJ1-1	TRBV2	TGTGCCAGCAGGGACAGCTACATGAACACTGAAGCTTTCTTT	CASRDSYMNTEAFF
14	-	-	TRBJ2-5	TRBV7-2	TGTGCCAGCAGCTTAGGCACTTTACAAGAGACCCAGTACTTC	CASSLGTLQETQYF
16	TRBD1	-	TRBJ1-1	TRBV30	TGTGCCTGGAGTAGTACGTGGGACAGTGATTCCACTGAAGCTTTCTTT	CAWSSTWDSDSTEAFF
15	TRBD1	-	TRBJ1-2	TRBV7-9	TGTGCCAGCAGCCCCGGGACAGGATTCAACTATGGCTACACCTTC	CASSPGTGFNYGYTF
17	-	-	TRBJ2-2	TRBV9	TGTGCCAGCAGCGTAGCTGTGCGGGGTTCTAACACCGGGGAGCTGTTTTTT	CASSVAVRGSNTGELFF
18	TRBD2	few	TRBJ2-3	TRBV4-2	TGTGCCAGCAGCCAAACCCAGGTGGCGGGGGGGATGTTCGATACGCAGTATTTT	CASSQTQVAGGMFDTQYF
15	-	-	TRBJ1-6	TRBV9	TGTGCCAGCAGCGTAGATCCAGGGTTTAGTTCACCCCTCCACTTT	CASSVDPGFSSPLHF
15	-	-	TRBJ2-7	TRBV27	TGTGCCAGCAGCGCAGCGCCAGGGGCAACCTACGAGCAGTACTTC	CASSAAPGATYEQYF
15	-	-	TRBJ1-1	TRBV9	TGTGCCAGCAGCCCCCAACAGGGAATGAACACTGAAGCTTTCTTT	CASSPQQGMNTEAFF
14	TRBD1	-	TRBJ1-2	TRBV7-8	TGTGCCAGCAGCAAAAGGACAGGGGACTATGGCTACACCTTC	CASSKRTGDYGYTF
13	-	-	TRBJ2-3	TRBV7-6	TGTGCCAGCAGCCCCGCCAGGACAGATACGCAGTATTTT	CASSPARTDTQYF
18	TRBD1	-	TRBJ1-6	TRBV4-3	TGCGCCAGCAGCCAAGATCGCGTGACAGGGCTCTCCGGTTCACCCCTCCACTTT	CASSQDRVTGLSGSPLHF
15	-	-	TRBJ1-6	TRBV5-6	TGTGCCAGCAGCTTGGGTGCGGGGGCGTTTTCACCCCTCCACTTT	CASSLGAGAFSPLHF
17	TRBD2	-	TRBJ2-1	TRBV5-6	TGTGCCAGCAGAAAGTCGCGGGGGGGGTGGGCGTTTGTTGAGCAGTTCTTC	CASRKSRGGWAFVEQFF
16	TRBD2	-	TRBJ2-7	TRBV27	TGTGCCAGCAGTTTCATAACTAGCGGGGGGGCCTACGAGCAGTACTTC	CASSFITSGGAYEQYF
14	-	-	TRBJ1-1	TRBV28	TGTGCCAGCAGTTTGGGGGGTTACGGCACTGAAGCTTTCTTT	CASSLGGYGTEAFF
16	TRBD1	many	TRBJ2-1	TRBV9	TGTGCCAGCAGCGTACCTACGGGACAGGGTTTCAATGAGCAGTTCTTC	CASSVPTGQGFNEQFF
14	-	-	TRBJ2-4	TRBV4-3	TGCGCCAGCAGCCAGGGCGGGGCCAAAAACATTCAGTACTTC	CASSQGGAKNIQYF
17	-	-	TRBJ1-2	TRBV4-3	TGCGCCAGCAGCCAAGAAGGGGAACAGGCAAGGTACTATGGCTACACCTTC	CASSQEGEQARYYGYTF
13	-	-	TRBJ1-2	TRBV7-8	TGTGCCAGCAGCCGACAGGAAAACTATGGCTACACCTTC	CASSRQENYGYTF
15	-	-	TRBJ2-5	TRBV9	TGTGCCAGCAGCGTAGGTAACAGGTACCAAGAGACCCAGTACTTC	CASSVGNRYQETQYF
15	-	-	TRBJ1-5	TRBV7-2	TGTGCCAGCAGCCCAACACAGGGCTACAATCAGCCCCAGCATTTT	CASSPTQGYNQPQHF
16	TRBD2	-	TRBJ2-5	TRBV25-1	TGTGCCAGCAGTGAATCCCTAGCGGTATTTAAAGAGACCCAGTACTTC	CASSESLAVFKETQYF
15	TRBD1	-	TRBJ2-7	TRBV28	TGTGCCAGCAGTACCGACAGGGTTTCCGTCTACGAGCAGTACTTC	CASSTDRVSVYEQYF
14	-	-	TRBJ2-5	TRBV4-3	TGCGCCAGCAGCCAAGAAGGGGCACAAGAGACCCAGTACTTC	CASSQEGAQETQYF
14	-	-	TRBJ2-5	TRBV19	TGTGCCAGTAGAGATATCTCCTGGCGGGAGACCCAGTACTTC	CASRDISWRETQYF
12	-	once	TRBJ1-2	TRBV27	TGTGCCAGCAGGCAGGGGAACTATGGCTACACCTTC	CASRQGNYGYTF
16	-	-	TRBJ1-2	TRBV28	TGTGCCAGCAGTTTATACGGCGGCCAAGCTAACTATGGCTACACCTTC	CASSLYGGQANYGYTF